What follows are 32 T cell receptor beta chains derived from one specimen sequenced in a study of blood T cell repertoires in COVID-19. This table comes from immunoSEQ multiplex PCR, and its TCRdb copy is limited to in-frame clones, with some not included. The table lists over 300,000 clones, approximately 82% of them singletons. Sequences were obtained from peripheral blood. The receptors come from a woman in her forties or fifties with acute or convalescent COVID-19.

The CDR3 sequence: CASSPLRGEQFF. Written as DNA, the CDR3 is TGTGCCAGTAGTCCACTAAGAGGTGAGCAGTTCTTC. The rearrangement joins TRBV19 to TRBJ2-1; D is unclear. CDR3 size: 12 residues. V was shortened by 5 bases and J by 9 bases, with 11 bases between the two germline ends. Germline CDR1 LNHDA, CDR2 SQIVND (reference sequence). The entire variable domain, with the rest obtained from reference TRBV19 and TRBJ2-1, is as follows: DGGITQSPKYLFRKEGQNVTLSCEQNLNHDAMYWYRQDPGQGLRLIYYSQIVNDFQKGDIAEGYSVSREKKESFPLTVTSAQKNPTAFYLCASSPLRGEQFFGPGTRLTVL.

The V gene is TRBV7-3, the J gene TRBJ2-1, with D possibly being TRBD2 (5 bases). V was clipped by 3 bases and J by 5 bases, with 8 bases between them. CDR1 is SGHTA, CDR2 FQGTGA, per germline. This CDR3 is built from 13 residues. The CDR3 DNA reads as TGTGCCAGCAGCTTTACGGGGAACAATGAGCAGTTCTTC. This translates into CASSFTGNNEQFF.

The chain carries TRBV7-9 and TRBJ1-3; D gene ambiguous. The CDR3 consists of 16 residues. V shed 1 base and J shed 0 bases, with 10 bases lying between them. The germline CDR1 and CDR2 sequences are SEHNR and FQNEAQ (reference sequence). CDR3 nucleotide sequence: TGTGCCAGCAGCTTAGGGCTGCCCCGCTCTGGAAACACCATATATTTT. Protein sequence: CASSLGLPRSGNTIYF.

This clone was picked up a small number of times. The gene calls are TRBV18 and TRBJ1-2; D gene unclear. The CDR3 length is 13 residues. The germline V gene has CDR1 KGHSH and CDR2 LQKENI. The V gene lost 5 bases and the J gene lost 2 bases, with 9 bases spanning the gap. CDR3 amino acids: CASSTRNNYGYTF. CDR3 DNA sequence: TGTGCCAGCTCAACGAGAAACAACTATGGCTACACCTTC.

The chain uses TRBV29-1 and TRBJ1-2; D not resolved. Germline V gene sequence: CDR1 SQVTM, CDR2 ANQGSEA. This CDR3 spans 13 amino acids. The V end was cut by 7 bases, the J end by 0 bases, with 12 bases between. In DNA, the CDR3 is TGCAGCGGAGTCGAACCCTCTAACTATGGCTACACCTTC. Translating gives CSGVEPSNYGYTF.

Details on this clone: A read error may produce the germline difference seen at one junction end. In the same sample, other DNA sequences code for this CDR3. The V call is TRBV6-5, the J call TRBJ1-4, with D tentatively TRBD1 (5 bases). This CDR3 is built from 14 residues. Germline values: CDR1 MNHEY, CDR2 SVGAGI. CDR3: CASRLDWGFEKLFF. CDR3 coding DNA: TGTGCTAGCAGGCTCGATTGGGGCTTTGAAAAACTGTTTTTT.

The V gene is TRBV12-3 or TRBV12-4, the J gene TRBJ1-4; D uncertain. CDR3 length: 12 residues. Trimming removed 2 bases at V and 8 bases at J, with 6 bases between. CDR3 amino acids: CASSLSVEKLFF. The CDR3 coding sequence is TGTGCCAGCAGTTTATCGGTCGAAAAACTGTTTTTT.

In its sample, this clone was seen a few times. The chain couples TRBV19 to TRBJ1-5, with D unclear. Germline V gene data show CDR1 as LNHDA and CDR2 as SQIVND (reference sequence). Trimming pared 6 bases from V and 5 bases from J, leaving 14 bases between. The CDR3 loop spans 14 amino acids. CDR3 sequence: CASRGPRRDQPQHF. CDR3 nucleotide sequence: TGTGCCAGTAGGGGCCCCCGGAGGGATCAGCCCCAGCATTTT.

This chain connects TRBV27 to TRBJ2-3; 10 positions agree with TRBD2. The CDR3 covers 17 residues. Germline CDR1 reads MNHEY; CDR2 reads SMNVEV (reference sequence). With V trimmed by 3 bases and J by 8 bases, 14 bases remained unmatched. For the CDR3, the DNA is TGTGCCAGCAGTTTCAGCGGGAGGGCCCTCACAAGGGGTACGCAGTATTTT. Translating it yields CASSFSGRALTRGTQYF.

V is TRBV6-2 or TRBV6-3 and J is TRBJ2-7; 10 bases line up with TRBD2. Unmatched junction bases numbered 5, after V lost 10 bases and J lost 2 bases. The V gene's germline CDR1 is MNHEY and CDR2 SVGEGT. The length of the CDR3 is 13 residues. In nucleotides, the CDR3 is TGTGCCACCAGCGGGAGGGGCCCCTACGAGCAGTACTTC. Amino acids: CATSGRGPYEQYF.

This clone was seen a handful of times. The chain couples TRBV5-1 to TRBJ1-5; D is undetermined. Deletions cut 1 base from V and 5 bases from J, with 7 bases between. Germline CDR1 is SGHRS and CDR2 is YFSETQ. CDR3 length: 13 residues. In DNA, the CDR3 is TGCGCCAGCAGCTTGAATTCTGATCAGCCCCAGCATTTT. It yields the protein CASSLNSDQPQHF.

This clone appeared once. The rearrangement uses TRBV3-1 (or the pseudogene TRBV3-2) and TRBJ2-4; D is perhaps TRBD2 (7 bases). This CDR3 contains 14 residues. Trimming removed 4 bases at V and 7 bases at J, with 14 bases between. From germline, CDR1 is LGHDT and CDR2 YNNKEL (reference sequence). The CDR3 protein is CASSPGGRGNIQYF. For the CDR3, the DNA is TGTGCCAGCAGCCCGGGGGGCCGAGGTAACATTCAGTACTTC.

The chain is built from TRBV30 and TRBJ2-3; D not resolved. CDR1 is GTSNPN and CDR2 is SVGIG in the germline V gene (reference sequence). The CDR3 runs to 14 residues. Trimming took off 5 bases at V and 1 base at J, with 13 bases between the two ends. CDR3 bases: TGTGCCTGGTGCGGCCTCCTAGGCACAGATACGCAGTATTTT. This codes for CAWCGLLGTDTQYF.

This clone was counted ten times or more. The chain employs TRBV2 and TRBJ1-1; 8 bases match TRBD1. The CDR3 is made up of 12 amino acids. Germline lookup yields CDR1 SNHLY and CDR2 FYNNEI. V lost 9 bases, J lost 6 bases, and 6 bases stayed unmatched. The chain's CDR3 is CASGQGPAEAFF. CDR3 nucleotides: TGTGCCAGTGGACAGGGTCCGGCTGAAGCTTTCTTT.

The chain uses TRBV7-2 and TRBJ2-3; 7 nucleotides agree with TRBD2. The trim removed 1 base at V and 2 bases at J, leaving 6 bases unmatched. The CDR3 has 16 amino acids. CDR1 and CDR2 (germline): SGHTA, FQGNSA. The CDR3 loop is CASSLGRGVNTDTQYF. For the CDR3, the DNA is TGTGCCAGCAGCTTAGGTCGGGGGGTTAACACAGATACGCAGTATTTT.

The chain recombines TRBV28 with TRBJ2-7, with TRBD2 matching 9 bases. Germline V lookup: CDR1 MDHEN, CDR2 SYDVKM. This CDR3 has 14 residues. V trimming: 3 bases; J trimming: 7 bases; junction bases outside the gene matches: 7. CDR3 amino acids: CASSLREGPGEQYF. The CDR3 DNA follows: TGTGCCAGCAGTTTGCGGGAGGGCCCGGGTGAGCAGTACTTC.

The chain is built from TRBV3-1 (or the pseudogene TRBV3-2) and TRBJ2-7; D is uncertain. CDR3 length: 12 residues. Looked up from germline, CDR1 is LGHDT and CDR2 is YNNKEL (reference sequence). The germline V and J ends were trimmed by 1 base and 4 bases, with 5 bases remaining between them. This CDR3 reads CASSQAEYEQYF. The CDR3 region has the DNA TGTGCCAGCAGCCAAGCGGAGTACGAGCAGTACTTC.

This clone showed up just once. The CDR3 DNA sequence: TGTGCCAGCAGCTTAATGGGGGGGCCTTACGAGCAGTACGTC. Translation gives CASSLMGGPYEQYV. The chain recombines TRBV7-9 with TRBJ2-7, with D maybe TRBD2 (7 bases). Germline assignment: CDR1 SEHNR and CDR2 FQNEAQ (reference sequence). This CDR3 contains 14 residues. V shed 2 bases and J shed 4 bases, with 12 bases lying between them.

The genes are TRBV18 and TRBJ1-1; 9 bases are a match to TRBD1. Unmatched junction bases numbered 4, after V lost 7 bases and J lost 4 bases. CDR3 length equals 13 residues. Looked up from germline, CDR1 is KGHSH and CDR2 is LQKENI. The CDR3 DNA follows: TGTGCCAGCTTGTCGACAGGGGGCACTGAAGCTTTCTTT. It translates to CASLSTGGTEAFF.

The rearrangement links TRBV2 to TRBJ1-2; D call uncertain. Per germline, CDR1 SNHLY and CDR2 FYNNEI. The CDR3 runs to 14 residues. V dropped 2 bases and J dropped 8 bases, with 15 bases sitting between them. Here the CDR3 reads CASSEISLGEGYTF. The CDR3, as DNA: TGTGCCAGCAGTGAAATCTCTCTGGGAGAGGGCTACACCTTC.

The sample holds a few counts of this clone. This chain joins TRBV6-5 and TRBJ1-2, with 8 bases lining up with TRBD1. The junction had 6 bases not matched to a gene; V was cut back by 4 bases and J by 5 bases. CDR3 length: 14 residues. Germline V gene data show CDR1 as MNHEY and CDR2 as SVGAGI. In DNA, the CDR3 is TGTGCCAGCAGTTCCAGGACAGGGTGGTATGGCTACACCTTC. Protein sequence: CASSSRTGWYGYTF.

This clone was counted only a few times. The chain is built from TRBV19 and TRBJ1-3; no reliable D call. The CDR3 has 13 residues. Germline CDR1 LNHDA, CDR2 SQIVND (reference sequence). V was shortened by 7 bases and J by 6 bases, with 13 bases between the two germline ends. The CDR3 nucleotides are TGTGCCAGTATTAATACCGGGGAAAACACCATATATTTT. Translating gives CASINTGENTIYF.

The chain carries TRBV18 and TRBJ1-2, with TRBD1 matching 7 bases. The CDR3 is 15 amino acids. Germline loops: CDR1 KGHSH, CDR2 LQKENI. The V segment lost 3 bases and the J segment 0 bases; nucleotides outside the gene matches: 4. CDR3 amino acids: CASSPMGQTNYGYTF. Here the CDR3 DNA reads TGTGCCAGCTCACCTATGGGACAGACTAACTATGGCTACACCTTC.

The J gene is TRBJ1-2, the V gene TRBV4-2, with 8 positions matching TRBD1. This CDR3 comprises 14 residues. Germline V lookup: CDR1 LGHNA, CDR2 YNFKEQ. V was clipped by 2 bases and J by 6 bases; unmatched bases: 5. The CDR3 DNA follows: TGTGCCAGCAGCCAAACTGACAGGGGCAATGGCTACACCTTC. The encoded protein is CASSQTDRGNGYTF.

V is TRBV6-4 and J is TRBJ1-1; 7 bases align to TRBD1. Germline assignment: CDR1 MRHNA and CDR2 SNTAGT. CDR3 length equals 12 residues. V trimming: 0 bases; J trimming: 9 bases; junction bases outside the gene matches: 1. The CDR3 region has the DNA TGTGCCAGCAGTGACTCGACAGGGAAAGCTTTCTTT. This gives the protein CASSDSTGKAFF.

The chain recombines TRBV7-2 with TRBJ2-1, with 7 nucleotides matching TRBD2. Germline V gene lookup returns CDR1 SGHTA and CDR2 FQGNSA. V gave up 5 bases and J gave up 4 bases; unmatched junction bases: 11. The CDR3 consists of 16 residues. In nucleotides, the CDR3 is TGTGCCAGCAGCCGCGGACCGGGACTAATTTACAATGAGCAGTTCTTC. This encodes CASSRGPGLIYNEQFF.

Comments on this clone: This sample also contains other DNA sequences that code for the same CDR3. This sequence joins TRBV7-6 and TRBJ1-1, with 9 nucleotides matching TRBD1. Germline CDR1 is SGHVS and CDR2 is FNYEAQ. The CDR3 covers 14 residues. V shed 3 bases and J 1 base; nucleotides not matched to a gene: 0. CDR3 region: CASSLDRGNTEAFF. The CDR3 DNA reads TGTGCCAGCAGCTTGGACAGGGGGAACACTGAAGCTTTCTTT. Using reference TRBV7-6 and TRBJ1-1 for the parts outside the CDR3, the full variable domain is GAGVSQSPRYKVTKRGQDVALRCDPISGHVSLYWYRQALGQGPEFLTYFNYEAQQDKSGLPNDRFSAERPEGSISTLTIQRTEQRDSAMYRCASSLDRGNTEAFFGQGTRLTVV.

V is TRBV15 and J is TRBJ1-1; TRBD1 is a possible D gene (6 bases). Trimming left V 2 bases short and J 3 bases short, with 10 bases between. The CDR3 length is 14 residues. The germline V gene has CDR1 LNHNV and CDR2 YYDKDF (reference sequence). CDR3 in DNA: TGTGCCACCAGCAGAACAGGGTTCGACACTGAAGCTTTCTTT. This codes for CATSRTGFDTEAFF.

The chain links TRBV19 to TRBJ1-3, with D hard to call. The CDR3 covers 12 residues. Trimming stripped 9 bases from V and 2 bases from J, with 8 bases between. Germline CDR1 reads LNHDA; CDR2 reads SQIVND (reference sequence). The chain's CDR3 is CASQEAGNTIYF. In nucleotides, the CDR3 is TGTGCCAGCCAGGAGGCTGGAAACACCATATATTTT.

This chain joins TRBV5-1 and TRBJ1-1, with 9 bases fitting TRBD1. This CDR3 has 15 amino acids. J lost 4 bases, V lost 4 bases, and 8 bases had no gene match. Germline assignment: CDR1 SGHRS and CDR2 YFSETQ. The CDR3 sequence: CASSPGQGLRTEAFF. The CDR3 DNA reads TGCGCCAGCAGCCCGGGACAGGGATTGCGCACTGAAGCTTTCTTT.

The J gene is TRBJ2-2, the V gene TRBV9; 8 nucleotides align to TRBD2. Germline CDR1 reads SGDLS; CDR2 reads YYNGEE. The CDR3 has 16 residues. With 2 bases clipped from V and 1 base from J, the junction kept 4 bases outside the gene matches. CDR3 coding DNA: TGTGCCAGCAGCGTCCTAGCGGGTCTGAACACCGGGGAGCTGTTTTTT. It specifies CASSVLAGLNTGELFF. Full variable domain (missing parts from reference TRBV9 and TRBJ2-2): DSGVTQTPKHLITATGQRVTLRCSPRSGDLSVYWYQQSLDQGLQFLIQYYNGEERAKGNILERFSAQQFPDLHSELNLSSLELGDSALYFCASSVLAGLNTGELFFGEGSRLTVL.

This clone was seen only a few times. V usage is TRBV7-9 and J usage is TRBJ2-5, with TRBD2 as a possible D gene (5 bases). Germline assignment: CDR1 SEHNR and CDR2 FQNEAQ (reference sequence). The CDR3 totals 14 residues. Trimming left V 3 bases short and J 4 bases short, with 12 bases between. The CDR3 reads CASSFGVTAETQYF. The CDR3 DNA sequence: TGTGCCAGCAGCTTCGGGGTCACGGCAGAGACCCAGTACTTC.